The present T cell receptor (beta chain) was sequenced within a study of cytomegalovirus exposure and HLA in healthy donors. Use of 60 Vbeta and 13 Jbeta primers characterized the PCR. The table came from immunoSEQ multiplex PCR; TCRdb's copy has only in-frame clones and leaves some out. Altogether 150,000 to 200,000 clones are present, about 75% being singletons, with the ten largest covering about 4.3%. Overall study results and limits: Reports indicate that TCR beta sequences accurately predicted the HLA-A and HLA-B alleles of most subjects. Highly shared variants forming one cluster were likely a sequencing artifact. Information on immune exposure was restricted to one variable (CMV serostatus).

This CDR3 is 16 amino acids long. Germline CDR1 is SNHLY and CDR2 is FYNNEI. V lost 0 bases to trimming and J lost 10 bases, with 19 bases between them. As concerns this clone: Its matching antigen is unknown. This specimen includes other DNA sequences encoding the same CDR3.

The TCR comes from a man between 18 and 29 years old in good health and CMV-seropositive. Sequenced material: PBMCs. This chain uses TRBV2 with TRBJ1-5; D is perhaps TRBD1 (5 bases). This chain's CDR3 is CASSEAPGRGKGPQHF. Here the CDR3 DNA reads TGTGCCAGCAGTGAAGCGCCGGGACGGGGGAAAGGACCCCAGCATTTT.